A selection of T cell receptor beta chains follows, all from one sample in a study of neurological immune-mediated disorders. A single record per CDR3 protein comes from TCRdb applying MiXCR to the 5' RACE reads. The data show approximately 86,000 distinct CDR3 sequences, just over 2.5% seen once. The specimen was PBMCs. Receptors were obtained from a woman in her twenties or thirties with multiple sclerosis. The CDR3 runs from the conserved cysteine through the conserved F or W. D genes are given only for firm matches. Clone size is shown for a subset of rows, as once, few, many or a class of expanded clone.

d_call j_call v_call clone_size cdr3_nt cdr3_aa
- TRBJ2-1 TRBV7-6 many TGTGCCAGCAGCCAATCGACAGGGAGGTTTTTCTTC CASSQSTGRFFF
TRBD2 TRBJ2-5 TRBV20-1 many TGCAGTGCTCCCAGCGGGACCTTCCAAGAGACCCAGTACTTC CSAPSGTFQETQYF
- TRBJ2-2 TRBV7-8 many TGTGCCAGCAGCTTAGGCAGGAGGGAGAACACCGGGGAGCTGTTTTTT CASSLGRRENTGELFF
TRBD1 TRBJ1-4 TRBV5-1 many TGCGCCAGCAGCCCCGGACAGGCAACTAATGAAAAACTGTTTTTT CASSPGQATNEKLFF
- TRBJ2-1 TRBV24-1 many TGTGCCACCAGTCCCGGGACGTACAATGAGCAGTTCTTC CATSPGTYNEQFF
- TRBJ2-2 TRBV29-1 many TGCAGCGTTGCGGACAGGAACACCGGGGAGCTGTTTTTT CSVADRNTGELFF
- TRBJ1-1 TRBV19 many TGTGCCAGTAGTAGGGGGAACACTGAAGCTTTCTTT CASSRGNTEAFF
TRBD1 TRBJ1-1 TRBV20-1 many TGCAGTGCTAGACGGGCAGGGGGAGTACCTTTCTTT CSARRAGGVPFF
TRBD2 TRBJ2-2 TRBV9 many TGTGCCAGCAGCTATAAGATGGGGACTAGAGAAACCGGGGAGCTGTTTTTT CASSYKMGTRETGELFF
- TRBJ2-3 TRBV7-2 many TGTGCCAGCAGCTTAGTTGTTGCGGTTGAGCAGTATTTT CASSLVVAVEQYF
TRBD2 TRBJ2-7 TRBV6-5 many TGTGCCAGCAGCCAAACCCGGACTAGCGGGAGGTACGAGCAGTACTTC CASSQTRTSGRYEQYF
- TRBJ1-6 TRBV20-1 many TGCAGTGCTAGAGATGGGTTCCAGGCCAAGTCACCCCTCCACTTT CSARDGFQAKSPLHF
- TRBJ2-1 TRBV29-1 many TGCAGCGCTTCTCTTAAACTAGTCGCAGTCGGTGAGCAGTTCTTC CSASLKLVAVGEQFF
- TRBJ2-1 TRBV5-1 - TGCGCCAGCAGCGTACGGGACACAAATGAGCAGTTCTTC CASSVRDTNEQFF
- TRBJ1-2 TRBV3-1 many TGTGCCAGCAGCCAAGAGACGGGATACTATGGCTACACCTTC CASSQETGYYGYTF
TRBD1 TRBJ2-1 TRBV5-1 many TGCGCCAGCAGCTTGGAACAGGGGGCGCGGGATGAGCAGTTCTTC CASSLEQGARDEQFF
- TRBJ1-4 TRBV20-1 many TGCAGTGCTAGCCCGACAGAAAGTAATGAAAAACTGTTTTTT CSASPTESNEKLFF
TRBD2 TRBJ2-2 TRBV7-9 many TGTGCCAGCAGCTTAAGCCCCGGGACTAGCGGGACCGGGGAGCTGTTTTTT CASSLSPGTSGTGELFF
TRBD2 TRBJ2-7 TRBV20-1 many TGCAGTGCTAGAGAGCGGGAGCTTTCCTACGAGCAGTACTTC CSARERELSYEQYF
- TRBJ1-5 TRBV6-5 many TGTGCCAGCAGCAGGGCCTCTAGCAATCAGCCCCAGCATTTT CASSRASSNQPQHF
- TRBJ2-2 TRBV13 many TGTGCCAGCAGCTTAGATGGGGTAAACACCGGGGAGCTGTTTTTT CASSLDGVNTGELFF
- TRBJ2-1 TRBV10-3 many TGTGCCATCATTCCACTGCCCCACTACAATGAGCAGTTCTTC CAIIPLPHYNEQFF
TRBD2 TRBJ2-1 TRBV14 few TGTGCCAGCAGCCCCGCCCCGGGGACTAGCGGATCTTTGAATGAGCAGTTCTTC CASSPAPGTSGSLNEQFF